The 10 T cell receptor beta chains in this list originate from one sample, sequenced in a study of shared clonotypes between healthy human individuals. Profiled with immunoSEQ multiplex PCR; TCRdb holds only in-frame clones, not every one. The table lists about 2.4 million clones, approximately 92% of them singletons. The sample consisted of naive CD4+ T cells sorted from blood. Regarding subset: CD45RA+ positively selected. The receptors originated from a man aged 18-30 years in good health.

The chain combines TRBV6-1 with TRBJ1-1; D possibly corresponds to TRBD1 (5 bases). The germline CDR1 and CDR2 sequences are MNHNS and SASEGT. This CDR3 has 15 amino acids. Trimming stripped 3 bases from V and 0 bases from J, with 11 bases between. This chain's CDR3 is CASSDYGTVNTEAFF. The CDR3 DNA is TGTGCCAGCAGTGATTACGGGACGGTGAACACTGAAGCTTTCTTT.

This sequence joins TRBV5-1 and TRBJ2-5; 7 nucleotides match TRBD1. The CDR3 contains 15 residues. Per germline, CDR1 SGHRS and CDR2 YFSETQ. V shed 4 bases and J 5 bases; nucleotides not matched to a gene: 11. CDR3 coding DNA: TGCGCCAGCAGCGGTAATACAGGGGCGGGTGAGACCCAGTACTTC. Amino acid sequence: CASSGNTGAGETQYF. Full variable domain (rest looked up from reference TRBV5-1 and TRBJ2-5): KAGVTQTPRYLIKTRGQQVTLSCSPISGHRSVSWYQQTPGQGLQFLFEYFSETQRNKGNFPGRFSGRQFSNSRSEMNVSTLELGDSALYLCASSGNTGAGETQYFGPGTRLLVL.

V is TRBV27 and J is TRBJ2-7; D unclear. The germline V gene encodes CDR1 MNHEY and CDR2 SMNVEV (reference sequence). Trimming took 6 bases from V and 5 from J, leaving 14 bases between them. This CDR3 comprises 13 residues. CDR3: CASSRIFLNEQYF. For the CDR3, the DNA is TGTGCCAGCAGCCGCATTTTTTTGAACGAGCAGTACTTC.

V is TRBV2 and J is TRBJ2-7, with a possible D match to TRBD1 (6 bases). Germline CDR1 reads SNHLY; CDR2 reads FYNNEI. The CDR3 extends over 11 amino acids. V gave up 6 bases and J gave up 6 bases, with 9 bases separating them. The CDR3 loop reads CASRAGVEQYF. CDR3 sequence (DNA): TGTGCCAGCAGAGCAGGGGTCGAGCAGTACTTC.

The rearrangement links TRBV6-5 to TRBJ1-2; 8 bases match TRBD1. CDR3 length: 13 amino acids. The V gene end was trimmed by 6 bases and the J gene end by 2 bases; junction bases not matched to a gene: 2. Germline V gene lookup returns CDR1 MNHEY and CDR2 SVGAGI. This CDR3 is CASRRQGNYGYTF. The CDR3 nucleotides are TGTGCCAGCAGAAGACAGGGGAACTATGGCTACACCTTC.

This chain links TRBV9 with TRBJ1-1; D is ambiguous. This CDR3 has 15 residues. V was pared by 4 bases and J by 4 bases, with 17 bases between. Germline CDR1 reads SGDLS; CDR2 reads YYNGEE. This chain's CDR3 is CASSPHIRVGTEAFF. The CDR3 DNA follows: TGTGCCAGCAGCCCCCATATAAGGGTGGGCACTGAAGCTTTCTTT. Full variable domain (missing parts from reference TRBV9 and TRBJ1-1): DSGVTQTPKHLITATGQRVTLRCSPRSGDLSVYWYQQSLDQGLQFLIQYYNGEERAKGNILERFSAQQFPDLHSELNLSSLELGDSALYFCASSPHIRVGTEAFFGQGTRLTVV.

The chain recombines TRBV10-3 with TRBJ2-5; D unclear. The CDR3 has 15 amino acids. V shed 3 bases and J shed 5 bases, with 16 bases lying between them. Germline V gene lookup returns CDR1 ENHRY and CDR2 SYGVKD. This CDR3 is CAISDKEGVGETQYF. CDR3 sequence (DNA): TGTGCCATCAGTGACAAGGAAGGAGTGGGGGAGACCCAGTACTTC.

The chain links TRBV10-3 to TRBJ1-2; D may be TRBD1 (5 bases). CDR1 and CDR2 (germline): ENHRY, SYGVKD. The CDR3 has 12 amino acids. V was cut by 11 bases and J by 6 bases, with 16 bases left in between. The CDR3 is CASGRGGNGYTF. CDR3 DNA sequence: TGTGCCTCCGGGCGGGGGGGAAATGGCTACACCTTC.

The sample holds one count of this clone. The chain joins TRBV27 to TRBJ2-7; D assignment may be TRBD1 or TRBD2 (5 bases each). Germline V gene data show CDR1 as MNHEY and CDR2 as SMNVEV (reference sequence). The CDR3 runs to 14 residues. Trimming shortened V by 6 bases and J by 3 bases, and 15 bases separated the two germline ends. CDR3 protein: CASRPWDRDYEQYF. CDR3 coding DNA: TGTGCCAGCAGACCCTGGGACCGGGACTACGAGCAGTACTTC.

This sequence joins TRBV9 and TRBJ2-3; D is undetermined. Trimming removed 0 bases at V and 7 bases at J, with 6 bases between. Germline V gene sequence: CDR1 SGDLS, CDR2 YYNGEE. This CDR3 is 12 amino acids long. CDR3 nucleotides: TGTGCCAGCAGCGTAGGCCCGTATACGCAGTATTTT. This translates into CASSVGPYTQYF.